These 30 T cell receptor beta chains share one sample of origin, sequenced in a study of T cells after yellow fever vaccination. One entry per CDR3 protein, called by TCRdb with MiXCR from the 5' RACE reads. The sample has under 200,000 distinct CDR3 sequences, 6% to 7.5% seen once. The sequenced sample was CD4+ T cells sorted from PBMCs, obtained about 5 days after the first yellow fever vaccination. These receptor sequences come from a man between 18 and 35 years old who received the YFV17D yellow fever vaccine.

This clonotype appeared many times. V and J are TRBV6-1 and TRBJ2-7; D is ambiguous. Germline assignment: CDR1 MNHNS and CDR2 SASEGT. The CDR3 length is 14 residues. Trimming removed 4 bases from V and 1 base from J, with 11 bases in between. The CDR3 loop is CASSAERSSYEQYV. DNA for the CDR3: TGTGCCAGCAGTGCCGAGAGGAGTTCCTACGAGCAGTACGTC.

The table lists this clonotype with many counts. The J gene is TRBJ1-6, the V gene TRBV5-1; 7 bases are shared with TRBD1. Germline CDR1 SGHRS, CDR2 YFSETQ. The CDR3 runs 13 residues. Trimming cost V 2 bases and J 10 bases; bases outside gene matches: 3. The CDR3 nucleotides are TGCGCCAGCAGCTTCGACAGGGAGTCACCCCTCCACTTT. As protein: CASSFDRESPLHF.

The chain employs TRBV7-9 and TRBJ2-2, with TRBD2 matching over 7 bases. Trimming took 0 bases from V and 2 from J; bases not matched to a gene: 6. CDR3 length equals 17 residues. Germline assignment: CDR1 SEHNR and CDR2 FQNEAQ (reference sequence). CDR3 residues: CASSLAGTTTNTGELFF. The CDR3 DNA follows: TGTGCCAGCAGCTTAGCCGGGACTACCACAAACACCGGGGAGCTGTTTTTT. Variable domain in full (rest from reference TRBV7-9 and TRBJ2-2): DTGVSQNPRHKITKRGQNVTFRCDPISEHNRLYWYRQTLGQGPEFLTYFQNEAQLEKSRLLSDRFSAERPKGSFSTLEIQRTEQGDSAMYLCASSLAGTTTNTGELFFGEGSRLTVL.

This clonotype was recorded at least ten times. The CDR3: CSARGLSLTGYQPQHF. The CDR3 bases are TGCAGTGCTAGAGGGCTTTCGTTAACAGGGTATCAGCCCCAGCATTTT. The rearrangement uses TRBV20-1 and TRBJ1-5; possibly TRBD1 for D (6 bases). CDR3 length: 16 amino acids. The germline V gene encodes CDR1 DFQATT and CDR2 SNEGSKA (reference sequence). Deletions cut 1 base from V and 5 bases from J, with 18 bases between.

This clonotype was found many times. This rearrangement joins TRBV5-1 to TRBJ2-4, with a possible D match to TRBD1 (5 bases). Germline CDR1 is SGHRS and CDR2 is YFSETQ. This CDR3 has 15 residues. V lost 4 bases and J lost 7, with 18 bases in between. CDR3 amino acids: CASSRNRPGENIQYF. Written as DNA, the CDR3 is TGCGCCAGCAGCCGTAACAGGCCCGGAGAGAACATTCAGTACTTC. The entire variable domain, with the rest obtained from reference TRBV5-1 and TRBJ2-4, is as follows: KAGVTQTPRYLIKTRGQQVTLSCSPISGHRSVSWYQQTPGQGLQFLFEYFSETQRNKGNFPGRFSGRQFSNSRSEMNVSTLELGDSALYLCASSRNRPGENIQYFGAGTRLSVL.

This clonotype showed up many times. The rearrangement uses TRBV7-3 and TRBJ2-1; the D gene could be TRBD1 or TRBD2 (5 bases each). Germline CDR1 and CDR2: SGHTA and FQGTGA. This CDR3 has 16 residues. V lost 5 bases and J lost 4, with 18 bases in between. CDR3 in amino acids: CASSPMGDVGYNEQFF. CDR3 DNA sequence: TGTGCCAGCAGCCCGATGGGGGACGTCGGATACAATGAGCAGTTCTTC.

The table lists this clonotype with many counts. The chain uses TRBV5-1 and TRBJ2-3, with TRBD1 identical over 8 bases. CDR3 size: 15 residues. The germline gives CDR1 SGHRS, CDR2 YFSETQ. The V gene end was trimmed by 0 bases and the J gene end by 2 bases; junction bases not matched to a gene: 2. CDR3 nucleotide sequence: TGCGCCAGCAGCTTGGCGGACAGGGACACAGATACGCAGTATTTT. Its protein is CASSLADRDTDTQYF. The full variable domain, with the rest looked up from reference TRBV5-1 and TRBJ2-3, is KAGVTQTPRYLIKTRGQQVTLSCSPISGHRSVSWYQQTPGQGLQFLFEYFSETQRNKGNFPGRFSGRQFSNSRSEMNVSTLELGDSALYLCASSLADRDTDTQYFGPGTRLTVL.

This clonotype has at least ten counts. The V gene is TRBV24-1, the J gene TRBJ2-2; 7 bases are a match to TRBD1. The CDR3 totals 15 residues. V gave up 4 bases and J gave up 0 bases; unmatched junction bases: 1. Germline CDR1 and CDR2: KGHDR and SFDVKD. CDR3 in amino acids: CATSEGTANTGELFF. In DNA form, the CDR3 reads TGTGCCACCAGTGAAGGGACAGCGAACACCGGGGAGCTGTTTTTT.

The chain couples TRBV20-1 to TRBJ2-3; TRBD1 or TRBD2 may be the D gene (5 bases each). Between the trimmed V and J ends, which lost 1 base and 0 bases, there was a span of 8 bases. This CDR3 has 14 amino acids. The germline V gene encodes CDR1 DFQATT and CDR2 SNEGSKA (reference sequence). CDR3 coding DNA: TGCAGTGCTAGAGGGTGGGACAGCACAGATACGCAGTATTTT. It codes for CSARGWDSTDTQYF.

This clonotype appeared a few times. This sequence joins TRBV5-1 and TRBJ2-1; 8 nucleotides agree with TRBD1. Losses at the gene ends were 3 bases for V and 7 bases for J; bases not matched to a gene: 6. The CDR3 consists of 14 residues. CDR1 and CDR2 from the germline V gene are SGHRS and YFSETQ. Written as DNA, the CDR3 is TGCGCCAGCAGCTCGGACAGGGAAGGGAATGAGCAGTTCTTC. This translates into CASSSDREGNEQFF.

This clonotype was found many times. The DNA of the CDR3 is TGTGCCAGCAGCAACCCTAGCGGGGGAGTGTATACGCAGTATTTT. This translates into CASSNPSGGVYTQYF. The chain combines TRBV6-1 with TRBJ2-3; the match to TRBD2 covers 10 bases. After removal of 6 bases from V and 7 bases from J, the junction contained 10 bases not matched to a gene. The germline V gene encodes CDR1 MNHNS and CDR2 SASEGT. CDR3 size: 15 residues.

A few counts support this clonotype. The V call is TRBV5-1, the J call TRBJ1-4; a weak D match, TRBD1 (6 bases). Germline CDR1 SGHRS, CDR2 YFSETQ. Trimming removed 5 bases at V and 4 bases at J, with 12 bases between. The length of the CDR3 is 14 residues. The DNA for the CDR3 is TGCGCCAGCAGGCAGGGGAAGGTTAATGAAAAACTGTTTTTT. This sequence encodes CASRQGKVNEKLFF.

V gene TRBV12-3 or TRBV12-4 combines with J gene TRBJ2-1; D not resolved. The CDR3 covers 13 residues. Trimming pared 3 bases from V and 3 bases from J, leaving 6 bases between. CDR3 sequence (DNA): TGTGCCAGCAGTTTTGGGGTCTACAATGAGCAGTTCTTC. Translated, it gives CASSFGVYNEQFF.

This clonotype was detected a few times. V and J are TRBV5-4 and TRBJ2-2; 14 bases are a match to TRBD2. V trimming: 4 bases; J trimming: 4 bases; junction bases outside the gene matches: 3. This CDR3 spans 16 amino acids. Looked up from germline, CDR1 is SGHNT and CDR2 is YYREEE (reference sequence). The CDR3: CASSPGLAGGTGELFF. The CDR3 nucleotides are TGTGCCAGCAGCCCAGGACTAGCGGGGGGCACCGGGGAGCTGTTTTTT. Based on the CDR3 plus reference TRBV5-4 and TRBJ2-2, the full variable domain is ETGVTQSPTHLIKTRGQQVTLRCSSQSGHNTVSWYQQALGQGPQFIFQYYREEENGRGNFPPRFSGLQFPNYSSELNVNALELDDSALYLCASSPGLAGGTGELFFGEGSRLTVL.

This clonotype was seen a few times. The DNA of the CDR3 is TGCGCCAGCAGCTTGGCCAGGGGACAGGGGGTTTCTGGGGCCAACGTCCTGACTTTC. It translates to CASSLARGQGVSGANVLTF. The J gene is TRBJ2-6, the V gene TRBV5-1, with 11 bases identical to TRBD1. Germline loops: CDR1 SGHRS, CDR2 YFSETQ. V was clipped by 0 bases and J by 1 base; unmatched bases: 6. The length of the CDR3 is 19 residues.

This clonotype was observed at least ten times. The CDR3 nucleotides read TGTGCCAGCGGGGGGCAAAACTCCGGGGAGCTGTTTTTT. It is translated as CASGGQNSGELFF. The rearrangement links TRBV7-6 to TRBJ2-2; possibly TRBD1 or TRBD2 for D (6 bases each). The ends were cut back, 8 bases at V and 6 bases at J, with 13 bases in the middle. This CDR3 comprises 13 residues. Germline V gene data show CDR1 as SGHVS and CDR2 as FNYEAQ.

There are many counts of this clonotype. V usage is TRBV5-4 and J usage is TRBJ2-1; TRBD1 might be the D (6 bases). The V gene's germline CDR1 is SGHNT and CDR2 YYREEE (reference sequence). The CDR3 consists of 12 residues. Between the trimmed V and J ends, which lost 4 bases and 6 bases, there was a span of 8 bases. The DNA for the CDR3 is TGTGCCAGCAGCCGGACAGCCAATGAGCAGTTCTTC. Amino acids: CASSRTANEQFF.

With regard to this clonotype: A read error may explain this, as a much larger clone is one base away. The J gene is TRBJ2-3, the V gene TRBV12-3 or TRBV12-4, with D perhaps being TRBD1 or TRBD2 (6 bases each). This CDR3 is built from 16 residues. The CDR3 protein is CVSSHVVGGVTDTQYF. For the CDR3, the DNA is TGTGTCAGCAGTCATGTGGTGGGGGGCGTCACAGATACGCAGTATTTT.

The sample holds a few counts of this clonotype. The V and J genes are TRBV19 and TRBJ2-7; TRBD2 agrees at 8 bases. Germline V gives CDR1 LNHDA, CDR2 SQIVND (reference sequence). V trimming: 7 bases; J trimming: 0 bases; junction bases outside the gene matches: 5. The CDR3 runs 14 residues. In DNA form, the CDR3 reads TGTGCCAGTATGGAGCGGGGGCACTCCTACGAGCAGTACGTC. Encoded protein: CASMERGHSYEQYV.

Ten or more counts support this clonotype. CDR3: CASSLTGGGTQYF. DNA of the CDR3: TGCGCCAGCAGCTTAACAGGGGGGGGGACCCAGTACTTC. This rearrangement joins TRBV4-3 to TRBJ2-5; the D gene is possibly TRBD1 (8 bases). CDR1 and CDR2 (germline): LGHNA, YSLEER. CDR3 length: 13 residues. Trimming removed 5 bases from V and 7 bases from J, with 14 bases in between.

CDR3 protein: CASSLDRGRTYGYTF. Here the CDR3 DNA reads TGTGCCAGCAGCTTGGACAGGGGTCGGACCTATGGCTACACCTTC. V and J are TRBV5-4 and TRBJ1-2, with 7 bases identical to TRBD1. From germline, CDR1 is SGHNT and CDR2 YYREEE (reference sequence). The CDR3 is 15 amino acids. Trimming at V came to 0 bases and at J to 4 bases, leaving 6 bases not matched to a gene.

This clonotype was observed many times. The chain joins TRBV18 to TRBJ2-5; D is ambiguous. The V gene lost 3 bases and the J gene lost 5 bases, with 4 bases spanning the gap. The CDR3 runs 11 residues. Germline assignment: CDR1 KGHSH and CDR2 LQKENI. CDR3 residues: CASSPRETQYF. DNA for the CDR3: TGTGCCAGCTCACCTCGGGAGACCCAGTACTTC.

The rearrangement links TRBV9 to TRBJ2-5; no reliable D call. CDR3 size: 12 residues. The germline V gene has CDR1 SGDLS and CDR2 YYNGEE. The V gene lost 4 bases and the J gene lost 5 bases, with 9 bases spanning the gap. The CDR3 reads CASSTPPETQYF. DNA for the CDR3: TGTGCCAGCAGCACCCCGCCGGAGACCCAGTACTTC.

This clonotype was seen only a few times. The V call is TRBV3-1, the J call TRBJ1-6, with D perhaps matching TRBD1 (6 bases). This CDR3 has 16 amino acids. Trimming pared 0 bases from V and 8 bases from J, leaving 14 bases between. Germline V gives CDR1 LGHDT, CDR2 YNNKEL (reference sequence). The DNA for the CDR3 is TGTGCCAGCAGCCAAGATCAAGGGGGTTTCCATTCACCCCTCCACTTT. It codes for CASSQDQGGFHSPLHF.

This clonotype was seen a handful of times. The chain combines TRBV7-2 with TRBJ2-3; the match to TRBD1 covers 11 bases. The CDR3 length is 17 residues. CDR1 is SGHTA and CDR2 is FQGNSA in the germline V gene. The J segment lost 4 bases and the V segment lost 7 bases, leaving 13 bases of the junction unmatched. CDR3 sequence (DNA): TGTGCCAGCACCCTCCGGGCGGGACAGGGGGGCGCAGATACGCAGTATTTT. Amino acid sequence: CASTLRAGQGGADTQYF.

This clonotype was counted many times. The rearrangement links TRBV5-8 to TRBJ2-3; D unclear. The CDR3 has 14 residues. Germline values: CDR1 SGHTS, CDR2 YDEGEE. Trimming took 2 bases from V and 4 from J, leaving 11 bases between them. DNA for the CDR3: TGTGCCAGCAGCTTCGGGCCTCATCCAGATACGCAGTATTTT. Protein: CASSFGPHPDTQYF.

This clonotype was recorded at least ten times. The chain carries TRBV23-1 and TRBJ2-3; D gene uncertain. TRBV23-1 is reported as an ORF; its role is uncertain. V was cut by 9 bases and J by 7 bases, with 20 bases left in between. The CDR3 loop spans 14 amino acids. CDR3 region: CASPPYAKLYTQYF. CDR3 DNA sequence: TGCGCCAGTCCCCCATACGCCAAGTTGTATACGCAGTATTTT.

This clonotype was detected ten times or more. The chain is built from TRBV5-1 and TRBJ2-1; weak D call: TRBD1 (5 bases). The CDR3 loop spans 16 amino acids. V was trimmed by 0 bases and J by 4 bases, leaving 14 bases between them. Germline assignment: CDR1 SGHRS and CDR2 YFSETQ. CDR3 amino acids: CASSLGAGIGYNEQFF. CDR3 sequence (DNA): TGCGCCAGCAGCTTGGGGGCAGGGATCGGGTACAATGAGCAGTTCTTC.

This clonotype was counted a few times. The chain employs TRBV28 and TRBJ1-6, with D hard to call. CDR1 and CDR2 from the germline V gene are MDHEN and SYDVKM. The CDR3 covers 14 residues. The germline V and J ends were trimmed by 5 bases and 7 bases, with 12 bases remaining between them. The CDR3 DNA is TGTGCCAGCAGTCCCGACCGAAGAAATTCACCCCTCCACTTT. Its translation is CASSPDRRNSPLHF.

This clonotype was picked up many times. V is TRBV28 and J is TRBJ1-6, with D hard to call. Germline assignment: CDR1 MDHEN and CDR2 SYDVKM. The CDR3 has 12 amino acids. V was cut by 9 bases and J by 7 bases, with 10 bases left in between. The CDR3 sequence is CASQVGNSPLHF. DNA for the CDR3: TGTGCCAGTCAAGTGGGAAATTCACCCCTCCACTTT.